This TCR beta chain was found in a study of shared clonotypes between healthy human individuals. CD8 cells regarded as naive lacked CD45RO, were positively chosen for CCR7, and omitted terminally differentiated effector memory CD45RA+ cells. Trimming stripped 1 base from V and 5 bases from J, with 9 bases between. Germline values: CDR1 SGDLS, CDR2 YYNGEE. This CDR3 region has 13 residues. Libraries were prepared by immunoSEQ multiplex PCR; TCRdb keeps only in-frame clonotypes and omits some of them. The sample lists about 2 million clones, about 95% occurring once. This sequence originates from a man between 18 and 35 years old in good health. The sample consisted of naive CD8+ T cells sorted from blood. V and J are TRBV9 and TRBJ1-1; no reliable D call. The CDR3 protein is CASSVKTETEAFF. CDR3 DNA sequence: TGTGCCAGCAGCGTAAAGACGGAGACTGAAGCTTTCTTT.